The 19 T cell receptor beta chains below were found in one sample sequenced in a study of cytomegalovirus exposure and HLA in healthy donors. The PCR contained 60 Vbeta and 13 Jbeta primers. Using immunoSEQ multiplex PCR, the repertoire was profiled, and TCRdb retains in-frame clones only, with some absent. The sample carries over 150,000 clones, approximately 77% recorded once. Sequencing was performed on PBMCs. Source of these receptors: a male donor in good health and CMV-seropositive.

The chain is built from TRBV6-6 and TRBJ2-7, with D perhaps TRBD2 (6 bases). Between the trimmed V and J ends, which lost 2 bases and 12 bases, there was a span of 17 bases. Germline values: CDR1 MNHNY, CDR2 SVGAGI (reference sequence). This CDR3 spans 13 amino acids. CDR3 DNA sequence: TGTGCCAGCAGTTACAGTTCGCCGGGACTGGGGTACTTC. Translated, it gives CASSYSSPGLGYF.

This clone was picked up a small number of times. The chain employs TRBV5-6 and TRBJ2-5; 7 bases are shared with TRBD2. J gave up 5 bases and V 0 bases, and 4 bases lay outside the gene matches. Germline loops: CDR1 SGHDT, CDR2 YYEEEE. This CDR3 is 14 amino acids long. This CDR3 is CASSLVGAGETQYF. The CDR3 DNA is TGTGCCAGCAGCTTGGTAGGAGCGGGGGAGACCCAGTACTTC.

The chain combines TRBV4-1 with TRBJ1-6; D may be TRBD1 (5 bases). The CDR3 has 12 residues. Trimming left V 4 bases short and J 13 bases short, with 11 bases between. Germline values: CDR1 MGHRA, CDR2 YSYEKL. The DNA of the CDR3 is TGCGCCAGCAGCCCCGTCCGGGGGCCCCTCCACTTT. As protein: CASSPVRGPLHF.

This clone was detected only once. The chain uses TRBV11-1 and TRBJ2-7; TRBD1 agrees at 7 bases. The germline V gene has CDR1 SGHAT and CDR2 FQDESV (reference sequence). This CDR3 is built from 15 residues. J was trimmed by 3 bases and V by 5 bases; bases with no gene match: 10. Written as DNA, the CDR3 is TGTGCCAGCAGCACGGGACAGACCTTTTTCTACGAGCAGTACTTC. Protein product: CASSTGQTFFYEQYF.

V usage is TRBV7-3 and J usage is TRBJ2-1; 10 bases are a match to TRBD1. The CDR3 totals 17 residues. V gave up 1 base and J gave up 4 bases; unmatched junction bases: 7. Germline V gene lookup returns CDR1 SGHTA and CDR2 FQGTGA. This chain's CDR3 is CASSLMSGTGVYNEQFF. CDR3 nucleotides: TGTGCCAGCAGCTTAATGAGCGGGACAGGGGTATACAATGAGCAGTTCTTC. Using reference TRBV7-3 and TRBJ2-1 for the parts outside the CDR3, the full variable domain is GAGVSQTPSNKVTEKGKYVELRCDPISGHTALYWYRQSLGQGPEFLIYFQGTGAADDSGLPNDRFFAVRPEGSVSTLKIQRTERGDSAVYLCASSLMSGTGVYNEQFFGPGTRLTVL.

The V and J genes are TRBV7-2 and TRBJ1-2, with TRBD1 identical over 9 bases. CDR3 length: 15 residues. The V and J ends lost 5 bases and 7 bases, in that order; junction bases with no gene match: 11. Germline V lookup: CDR1 SGHTA, CDR2 FQGNSA. CDR3 DNA: TGTGCCAGCAGCATCGATTCGACAGGGGGTGGTGGCTACACCTTC. It yields the protein CASSIDSTGGGGYTF.

The genes are TRBV7-2 and TRBJ2-7, with 7 bases identical to TRBD2. This CDR3 is built from 13 residues. Germline V gene data show CDR1 as SGHTA and CDR2 as FQGNSA. V was clipped by 5 bases and J by 11 bases; unmatched bases: 12. The chain's CDR3 is CASSPGLVGLEYF. The CDR3 bases are TGTGCCAGCAGCCCAGGACTAGTTGGATTAGAGTACTTC.

The CDR3: CASSPHRQGAGEQPQHF. DNA for the CDR3: TGCGCCAGCAGTCCTCACCGTCAGGGGGCAGGCGAACAGCCCCAGCATTTT. This chain connects TRBV23-1 to TRBJ1-5; 8 bases map to TRBD1. TRBV23-1 falls under the ORF class, with uncertain function. CDR3 length: 17 amino acids. Losses at the gene ends were 4 bases for V and 7 bases for J; bases not matched to a gene: 15.

The gene calls are TRBV19 and TRBJ1-2; 11 bases map to TRBD1. The J segment lost 7 bases and the V segment lost 5 bases, leaving 6 bases of the junction unmatched. Germline V gene data show CDR1 as LNHDA and CDR2 as SQIVND (reference sequence). The CDR3 contains 14 residues. The DNA for the CDR3 is TGTGCCAGTAGTCCTTCTGGGACAGGGGGTGGCTACACCTTC. It specifies CASSPSGTGGGYTF.

The chain uses TRBV27 and TRBJ1-1, with D tentatively TRBD1 (6 bases). V lost 6 bases, J lost 3 bases, and 8 bases lay in between. Germline CDR1 MNHEY, CDR2 SMNVEV (reference sequence). The CDR3 has 12 amino acids. In DNA, the CDR3 is TGTGCCAGCAGAGAGGGGGACACTGAAGCTTTCTTT. As protein: CASREGDTEAFF.

In nucleotides, the CDR3 is TGTGCCCGGCAGGGATACTCCTACGAGCAGTACTTC. Amino acids: CARQGYSYEQYF. V gene TRBV6-7 combines with J gene TRBJ2-7, with D tentatively TRBD1 (5 bases). TRBV6-7 is an ORF, with its function uncertain. V lost 11 bases to trimming and J lost 0 bases, with 11 bases between them. The CDR3 is 12 residues long.

The chain couples TRBV27 to TRBJ2-2; the D is unclear. Germline V gene data show CDR1 as MNHEY and CDR2 as SMNVEV (reference sequence). The CDR3 spans 13 residues. Trimming took 0 bases from V and 6 from J, leaving 5 bases between them. CDR3 region: CASSLSASGELFF. Here the CDR3 DNA reads TGTGCCAGCAGTTTATCGGCCTCCGGGGAGCTGTTTTTT.

This clone has more than one count but fewer than ten. The chain joins TRBV6-5 to TRBJ1-1; 8 bases match TRBD1. The CDR3 extends over 13 amino acids. CDR1 is MNHEY, CDR2 SVGAGI, per germline. Trimming took 8 bases from V and 4 from J; bases not matched to a gene: 6. The CDR3 here is CASRWDRTTEAFF. CDR3 sequence (DNA): TGTGCCAGCCGGTGGGACAGGACCACTGAAGCTTTCTTT.

The chain uses TRBV7-9 and TRBJ2-1; D perhaps matches TRBD2 (7 bases). The germline gives CDR1 SEHNR, CDR2 FQNEAQ (reference sequence). V gave up 5 bases and J gave up 6 bases, with 20 bases separating them. The CDR3 covers 16 residues. CDR3 sequence (DNA): TGTGCCAGCAGCCCCGTGGGGGGGGCAAAAATCAATGAGCAGTTCTTC. As protein: CASSPVGGAKINEQFF.

The chain employs TRBV19 and TRBJ2-1, with 9 bases identical to TRBD2. The CDR3 is 16 residues long. Germline loops: CDR1 LNHDA, CDR2 SQIVND (reference sequence). V gave up 3 bases and J gave up 4 bases; unmatched junction bases: 7. The CDR3 nucleotides are TGTGCCAGTAGTATCCCAGCGGGGGGATTTTACAATGAGCAGTTCTTC. It codes for CASSIPAGGFYNEQFF.

V gene TRBV6-1 combines with J gene TRBJ1-5, with D perhaps TRBD1 (5 bases). The CDR3 is made up of 17 amino acids. The V end lost 0 bases, the J end lost 7 bases, and 19 bases lay between the germline ends. The V gene's germline CDR1 is MNHNS and CDR2 SASEGT. This CDR3 is CASSEALNRQLRQPQHF. In DNA form, the CDR3 reads TGTGCCAGCAGTGAAGCGCTCAATAGACAGTTGAGGCAGCCCCAGCATTTT.

The chain recombines TRBV9 with TRBJ2-1, with D tentatively TRBD1 (7 bases). The CDR3 has 15 residues. CDR1 and CDR2 (germline): SGDLS, YYNGEE. The germline V and J ends were trimmed by 3 bases and 7 bases, with 17 bases remaining between them. This chain's CDR3 is CASSGGHRGGNEQFF. DNA of the CDR3: TGTGCCAGCAGCGGAGGCCACAGGGGAGGTAATGAGCAGTTCTTC.

The CDR3 region is CASSTYRSKTGGSEQYF. CDR3 sequence (DNA): TGTGCCAGCAGCACTTATCGAAGTAAGACAGGGGGCAGCGAGCAGTACTTC. This chain uses TRBV7-6 with TRBJ2-7, with TRBD1 identical over 10 bases. CDR3 length: 17 residues. Germline V gene data show CDR1 as SGHVS and CDR2 as FNYEAQ. J gave up 6 bases and V 5 bases, and 16 bases lay outside the gene matches. Full variable domain (remainder filled in from reference TRBV7-6 and TRBJ2-7): GAGVSQSPRYKVTKRGQDVALRCDPISGHVSLYWYRQALGQGPEFLTYFNYEAQQDKSGLPNDRFSAERPEGSISTLTIQRTEQRDSAMYRCASSTYRSKTGGSEQYFGPGTRLTVT.

The chain recombines TRBV5-8 with TRBJ2-3; a weak D match, TRBD2 (5 bases). The CDR3 length is 17 residues. V was cut by 4 bases and J by 2 bases, with 20 bases left in between. Per germline, CDR1 SGHTS and CDR2 YDEGEE. CDR3 in DNA: TGTGCCAGCAGCCCTTTTGGTGCGGGCGGCCCCACAGATACGCAGTATTTT. Translating it yields CASSPFGAGGPTDTQYF.